This TCR beta chain was found in a study of blood T cell repertoires in COVID-19. As for the study in general: COVID-19 samples from acute and convalescent phases originated in the United States, Italy and Spain. Sample material is recorded as cDNA or gDNA derived from T cells, B-cell-depleted T cells, or PBMCs.

Some clones are missing from TCRdb's copy, which holds only in-frame ones; the method was immunoSEQ multiplex PCR. This sample carries approximately 74,000 clones, approximately 90% of them seen once, and the ten largest clones take around 4.5%. This CDR3 is 15 amino acids long. Trimming shortened V by 3 bases and J by 0 bases, and 11 bases separated the two germline ends. Germline loops: CDR1 KGHSH, CDR2 LQKENI. The source material was peripheral blood. The receptor was isolated from a woman aged 55-70 years with active COVID-19. The gene calls are TRBV18 and TRBJ1-1, with a weak D call TRBD1 (6 bases). In DNA form, the CDR3 reads TGTGCCAGCTCACCCCTGGACAGTTTGAACACTGAAGCTTTCTTT. It is translated as CASSPLDSLNTEAFF.